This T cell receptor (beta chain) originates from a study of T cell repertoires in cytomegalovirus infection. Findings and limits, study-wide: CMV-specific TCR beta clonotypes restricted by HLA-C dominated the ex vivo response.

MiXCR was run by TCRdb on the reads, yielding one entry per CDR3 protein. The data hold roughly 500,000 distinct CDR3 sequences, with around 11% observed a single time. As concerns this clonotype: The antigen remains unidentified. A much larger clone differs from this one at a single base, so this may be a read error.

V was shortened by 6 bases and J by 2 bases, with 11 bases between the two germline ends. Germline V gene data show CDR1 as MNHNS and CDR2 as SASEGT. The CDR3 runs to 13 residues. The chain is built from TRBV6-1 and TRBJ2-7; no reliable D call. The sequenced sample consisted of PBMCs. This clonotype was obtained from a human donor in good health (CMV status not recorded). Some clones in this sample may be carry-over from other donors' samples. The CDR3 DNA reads TGTGCCAGCAGACAGACGGAAACCTACGAGCAGTACTTC. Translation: CASRQTETYEQYF.